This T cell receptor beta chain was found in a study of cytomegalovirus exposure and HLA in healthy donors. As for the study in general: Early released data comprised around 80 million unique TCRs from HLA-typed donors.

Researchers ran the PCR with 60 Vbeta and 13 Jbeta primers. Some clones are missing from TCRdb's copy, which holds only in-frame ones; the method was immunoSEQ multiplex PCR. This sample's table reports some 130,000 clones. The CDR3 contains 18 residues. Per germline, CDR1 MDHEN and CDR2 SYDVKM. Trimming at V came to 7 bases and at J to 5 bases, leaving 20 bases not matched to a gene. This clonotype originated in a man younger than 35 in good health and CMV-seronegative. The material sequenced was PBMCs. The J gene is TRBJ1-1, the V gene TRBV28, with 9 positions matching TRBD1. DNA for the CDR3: TGTGCCAGCATCCCCCGGAGAGGACAGGGGTCTCATATTACTGAAGCTTTCTTT. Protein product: CASIPRRGQGSHITEAFF.